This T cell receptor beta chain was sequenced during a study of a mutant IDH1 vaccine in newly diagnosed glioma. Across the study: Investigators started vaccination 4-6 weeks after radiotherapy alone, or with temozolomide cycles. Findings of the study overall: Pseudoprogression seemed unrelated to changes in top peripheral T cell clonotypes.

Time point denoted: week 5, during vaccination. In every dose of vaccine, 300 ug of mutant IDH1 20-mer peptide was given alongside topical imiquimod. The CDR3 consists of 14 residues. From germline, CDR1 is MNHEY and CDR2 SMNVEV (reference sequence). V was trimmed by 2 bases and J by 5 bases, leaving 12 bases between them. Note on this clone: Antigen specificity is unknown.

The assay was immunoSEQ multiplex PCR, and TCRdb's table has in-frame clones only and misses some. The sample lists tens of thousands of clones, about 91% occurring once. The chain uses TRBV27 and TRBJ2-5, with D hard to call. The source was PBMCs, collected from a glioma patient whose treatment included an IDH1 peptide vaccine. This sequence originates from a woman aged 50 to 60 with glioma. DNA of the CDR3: TGTGCCAGCAGTTTACGGGCACCAAGGGAGACCCAGTACTTC. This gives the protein CASSLRAPRETQYF.